Below, 5 T cell receptor beta chains from the same sample are listed, as sequenced in a study of T cell repertoires in cytomegalovirus infection. TCRdb re-analysed the reads in MiXCR, keeping a single row per CDR3 protein. The sample has around 450,000 distinct CDR3 sequences, approximately 30% seen once; the top ten hold roughly 13%. The sample comprised PBMCs. Source of these receptors: a human donor in good health (CMV status not recorded). Some clones in this sample may be carry-over from other donors' samples.

The chain has TRBV14 and TRBJ2-7, with D perhaps TRBD1 (5 bases). Looked up from germline, CDR1 is SGHDN and CDR2 is FVKESK. V lost 3 bases and J lost 3, with 15 bases in between. The CDR3 is 15 residues long. The CDR3 coding sequence is TGTGCCAGCAGCCAGCTAACATGGGGCGACTACGAGCAGTACTTC. It specifies CASSQLTWGDYEQYF.

The chain carries TRBV20-1 and TRBJ2-1; 11 bases are a match to TRBD1. This CDR3 spans 13 amino acids. Germline values: CDR1 DFQATT, CDR2 SNEGSKA (reference sequence). V dropped 5 bases and J dropped 6; count of bases not matched to a gene: 3. CDR3 bases: TGCAGTGCTTCCGGGACAGGGGGCAATGAGCAGTTCTTC. It codes for CSASGTGGNEQFF.

As concerns this clonotype: This is likely a read error, given that the CDR3 carries no conserved phenylalanine or tryptophan at its end. The chain carries TRBV7-2 and TRBJ1-2; TRBD1 is a possible D gene (5 bases). Trimming stripped 9 bases from V and 3 bases from J, with 14 bases between. The CDR3 covers 13 residues. The germline CDR1 and CDR2 sequences are SGHTA and FQGNSA. Here the CDR3 DNA reads TGTGCCAGAAGCCCCCGGGGGGACTATGGCTACACCTTA. Translation: CARSPRGDYGYTL.

This clonotype was recorded many times. The chain recombines TRBV12-3 or TRBV12-4 with TRBJ2-2, with D unresolved. Trimming removed 10 bases at V and 4 bases at J, with 16 bases between. This CDR3 region has 14 residues. In DNA, the CDR3 is TGTGCCACCGGAAGTGGCCCGGGCACCGGGGAGCTGTTTTTT. It codes for CATGSGPGTGELFF.

This clonotype has only a few counts. The chain has TRBV12-5 and TRBJ2-1; D might be TRBD1 or TRBD2, each matching 5 bases. V was shortened by 6 bases and J by 4 bases, with 10 bases between the two germline ends. This CDR3 has 13 amino acids. The germline V gene encodes CDR1 LGHNT and CDR2 FRNRAP. The CDR3 sequence is CASGWDGYNEQFF. The DNA for the CDR3 is TGTGCTAGTGGATGGGACGGGTACAATGAGCAGTTCTTC.